There are many counts of the clone carrying this TCR beta chain. Its antigen is as yet unknown. From germline, CDR1 is MNHEY and CDR2 SVGAGI. V lost 7 bases to trimming and J lost 1 base, with 10 bases between them. The CDR3 consists of 13 residues. The sample belongs to a study of CD8 T cells in ankylosing spondylitis. Study-level findings and limits: Apparently characteristic of ankylosing spondylitis blood was a TCR beta motif (eight highly homologous variants). Disease-linked clones bore a CD8+ phenotype and were relatively rare in peripheral blood.

Quantitative molecular-barcoded 5'-RACE generated the TCR beta libraries. TCRdb re-derived calls from the 5' RACE reads in MiXCR, one entry per CDR3 protein. The table lists 250,000 or so distinct CDR3 sequences, more than 20% of them singletons. This TCR was sampled from a male donor with ankylosing spondylitis or in good health (not recorded which). The chain couples TRBV6-5 to TRBJ1-1; the D is unclear. Material: blood, either unsorted or a sorted T cell fraction (not recorded which). CDR3 sequence: CASTSYRNTEAFF. For the CDR3, the DNA is TGTGCCAGCACTTCATATCGGAACACTGAAGCTTTCTTT.